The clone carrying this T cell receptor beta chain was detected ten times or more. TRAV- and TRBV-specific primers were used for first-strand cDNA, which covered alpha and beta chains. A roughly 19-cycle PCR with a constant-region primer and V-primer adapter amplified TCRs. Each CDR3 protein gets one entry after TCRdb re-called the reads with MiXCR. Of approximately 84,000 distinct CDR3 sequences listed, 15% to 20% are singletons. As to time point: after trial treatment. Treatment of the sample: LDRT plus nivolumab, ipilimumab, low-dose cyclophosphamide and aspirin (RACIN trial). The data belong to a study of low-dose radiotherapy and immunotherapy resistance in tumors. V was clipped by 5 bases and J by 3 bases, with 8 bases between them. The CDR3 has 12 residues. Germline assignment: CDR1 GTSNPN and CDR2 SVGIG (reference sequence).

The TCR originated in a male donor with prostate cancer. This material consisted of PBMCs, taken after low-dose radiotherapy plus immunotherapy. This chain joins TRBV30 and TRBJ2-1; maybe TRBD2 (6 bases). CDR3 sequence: CAWRGNYNEQFF. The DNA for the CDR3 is TGTGCCTGGCGGGGGAACTACAATGAGCAGTTCTTC.